This is a list of T cell receptor beta chains from one sample in a study of blood T cell repertoires in COVID-19. Libraries were prepared by immunoSEQ multiplex PCR; TCRdb keeps only in-frame clonotypes and omits some of them. Of some 58,000 clones listed, around nine tenths are singletons. Material: peripheral blood. The receptor set was obtained from a man in his fifties or sixties with acute or convalescent COVID-19. Both conserved end residues are part of each CDR3. The D gene is left open where the match is weak.

j_call: TRBJ2-1
d_call: NA
v_call: TRBV28
cdr3_aa: CASSSKNILAALYNEQFF

j_call: TRBJ2-1
d_call: TRBD2
v_call: TRBV5-1
cdr3_aa: CASSLPTSGNNEQFF

j_call: TRBJ2-3
d_call: TRBD2
v_call: TRBV3-1/TRBV3-2
cdr3_aa: CASSQSGGGPWVTQYF

j_call: TRBJ1-1
d_call: NA
v_call: TRBV18
cdr3_aa: CASSFSDEAFF

j_call: TRBJ1-4
d_call: TRBD1
v_call: TRBV15
cdr3_aa: CATSRSDRGRINEKLFF

j_call: TRBJ1-2
d_call: NA
v_call: TRBV27
cdr3_aa: CASSSTKGHGYGYTF

j_call: TRBJ1-1
d_call: TRBD1
v_call: TRBV2
cdr3_aa: CASSYRTGTNTEAFF

j_call: TRBJ2-3
d_call: TRBD1
v_call: TRBV9
cdr3_aa: CASSVGGGSTDTQYF

j_call: TRBJ2-2
d_call: NA
v_call: TRBV21-1
cdr3_aa: CASSKRGTPSGELFF

j_call: TRBJ1-5
d_call: NA
v_call: TRBV24-1
cdr3_aa: CATSVSGNQPQHF

j_call: TRBJ1-1
d_call: NA
v_call: TRBV19
cdr3_aa: CASHADFLDTEAFF

j_call: TRBJ2-1
d_call: NA
v_call: TRBV7-9
cdr3_aa: CASSPGTVNEQFF

j_call: TRBJ2-5
d_call: TRBD1
v_call: TRBV5-1
cdr3_aa: CASSGGQLQETQYF

j_call: TRBJ2-7
d_call: TRBD1
v_call: TRBV12-3/TRBV12-4
cdr3_aa: CASRGGWEQYF

j_call: TRBJ2-7
d_call: TRBD2
v_call: TRBV7-2
cdr3_aa: CASSRRASGEQYF

j_call: TRBJ1-2
d_call: TRBD1
v_call: TRBV29-1
cdr3_aa: CSAEGQGAYGYTF

j_call: TRBJ2-5
d_call: TRBD2
v_call: TRBV25-1
cdr3_aa: CASSGPGLAGNAQETQYF

j_call: TRBJ2-7
d_call: NA
v_call: TRBV19
cdr3_aa: CASSVNSFYEQYF

j_call: TRBJ2-3
d_call: TRBD2
v_call: TRBV7-2
cdr3_aa: CASSSSASGVFTDTQYF

j_call: TRBJ2-1
d_call: TRBD2
v_call: TRBV11-1
cdr3_aa: CASSLRASGRGNEQFF

j_call: TRBJ2-7
d_call: NA
v_call: TRBV6-5
cdr3_aa: CATEPRGSYEQYF

j_call: TRBJ1-1
d_call: NA
v_call: TRBV7-9
cdr3_aa: CASSLPRADEAFF

j_call: TRBJ2-1
d_call: NA
v_call: TRBV11-2
cdr3_aa: CASSQLRVQFF

j_call: TRBJ1-5
d_call: TRBD1
v_call: TRBV7-9
cdr3_aa: CASSHDRGPWDQPQHF

j_call: TRBJ1-5
d_call: NA
v_call: TRBV27
cdr3_aa: CASSLSQVQGSVQPQHF

j_call: TRBJ2-7
d_call: NA
v_call: TRBV3-1/TRBV3-2
cdr3_aa: CASSRGFSYEQYF

j_call: TRBJ2-7
d_call: TRBD2
v_call: TRBV2
cdr3_aa: CARRASGRYEQYF

j_call: TRBJ2-3
d_call: TRBD2
v_call: TRBV24-1
cdr3_aa: CATSDRTSPDTQYF

j_call: TRBJ1-6
d_call: NA
v_call: TRBV4-2
cdr3_aa: CASSQERTDPPLHF

j_call: TRBJ2-7
d_call: NA
v_call: TRBV5-5
cdr3_aa: CASSSIGLRTFYEQYF

j_call: TRBJ2-1
d_call: NA
v_call: TRBV3-1/TRBV3-2
cdr3_aa: CASSQVGDTWNEQFF

j_call: TRBJ2-4
d_call: TRBD2
v_call: TRBV28
cdr3_aa: CASSLAGARNIQYF

j_call: TRBJ1-5
d_call: TRBD1
v_call: TRBV6-6
cdr3_aa: CASSYSLQTGQPQHF

j_call: TRBJ1-2
d_call: NA
v_call: TRBV24-1
cdr3_aa: CATSDSREPNYGYTF

j_call: TRBJ2-5
d_call: TRBD2
v_call: TRBV6-2/TRBV6-3
cdr3_aa: CASSYFLAGGRGETQYF

j_call: TRBJ1-1
d_call: TRBD1
v_call: TRBV11-2
cdr3_aa: CASSPSTGGATFF

j_call: TRBJ1-2
d_call: NA
v_call: TRBV18
cdr3_aa: CASSRRDMSNYGYTF

j_call: TRBJ2-2
d_call: NA
v_call: TRBV11-2
cdr3_aa: CASSSPQGDTGELFF